This T cell receptor (beta chain) was sequenced in a study of graft-versus-host responses after intestinal transplantation (dated by TCRdb to the early 2020s). At the level of the whole study: The transplants that recipients received were multivisceral, liver-intestinal, or isolated intestinal. A peak of at least 4% donor T cells among recipient peripheral blood mononuclear cells was the definition used for donor T cell macrochimerism. Rather than going through the commercial service, samples from three later patients were sequenced in-house on an Illumina MiSeq and processed with MiXCR. Alloreactive clones were identified by sequencing pre-transplant mixed lymphocyte reaction products and comparing these products with unstimulated pre-transplant donor and recipient T cells. The cohort enrolled about 23 intestinal transplant recipients, one of whom was a retransplant, and a few patients without pretransplant specimens were excluded. Anti-thymocyte globulin induction was given to all recipients, followed by maintenance tacrolimus and steroids for 2 to 3 years. After intestinal transplantation, graft-versus-host and host-versus-graft alloreactive T cell clones in the graft, circulation and bone marrow were tracked using bulk TCR-beta CDR3 sequencing. On the study overall, not on this receptor specifically: Conclusions were limited by the relatively low number and heterogeneity of intestinal transplant patients. In the allografts of patients with donor T cell macrochimerism, GvH to HvG T cell clonal ratios were high. GvH clones turned up in recipient bone marrow, with some appearing earlier in ileal mucosa or blood, a pattern consistent with an intestinal mucosal origin. Early after transplant, declines in HvG clones were associated with peak levels of circulating GvH clones.

In light of the paper, this sample's time point label describes: cells obtained before transplantation from donor or recipient. CD3+CD4+ and CD3+CD8+ populations were FACS-sorted from unstimulated pre-transplant donor and recipient cells taken from spleen or lymph nodes. A note on this clone: Its antigen remains undetermined. It has no much larger one-base neighbor in the sample; base qualities were not kept.

The protocol used for the library was the immunoSEQ multiplex PCR assay. For most patients, genomic DNA was isolated using the Qiagen DNeasy Blood and Tissue Kit and was shipped frozen to Adaptive Biotechnologies for TCR sequencing. For most patients, genomic DNA was subjected to high-throughput TCR-beta CDR3 sequencing by Adaptive Biotechnologies. From the authors' description of their analysis: Adaptive's ImmunoSEQ software was the source of the TCR sequencing data for around 20 patients, while three other patients were processed with MiXCR and VDJtools. To correct CD4 versus CD8 sorting errors, any sequence found in both subsets at a frequency ratio below 5:1 was removed. Because the origin of CDR3 nucleotide sequences shared between donor and recipient could not be assigned, those sequences were removed. At least 2-fold expansion over unstimulated cells and a minimum CFSE-low frequency of 0.002% (template counts) or 0.001% (read counts) were required for clones to be classified as alloreactive. Clones detected in sequenced pre-transplant spleen, lymph node, or MLR CFSE-low populations of the donor or recipient were defined as mappable. Cumulative frequency of alloreactive clones was calculated as a percentage of all sequences weighted by copy number. Entries here come from immuneACCESS through TCRdb and include only in-frame sequences with V and J called. Some clones fail to appear in such tables; in the studies checked, an unresolved V gene covers under half of the shortfall, and the cause of the remainder is unknown. V, J and clone size are those of that table, while D and trimming were read from the DNA. This sample is represented by tens of thousands of clones; roughly 90% of them were singletons. The top ten clonotypes cover about 2.7% of the sample.

From the germline V gene (reference sequence), CDR1 is LNHDA and CDR2 is SQIVND. The CDR3 has 13 amino acids, counting the end cysteine and phenylalanine. Only the CDR3 part of the read is kept: 39 bases, read in frame from the first base. V is cut by 5 bases and J by 2 bases, and the space between the germline ends is 10 bases. The sequence links TRBV19 to TRBJ2-7, with TRBD2 as a weak D call on 6 bases. This TCR was sampled from a human donor who received an intestinal transplant. The specimen comprised unstimulated CD8+ T cells sorted from spleen or lymph node cells, sampled before intestinal transplant. This receptor has the CDR3 CASSAGTPYEQYF. The DNA sequence is given as TGTGCCAGTAGTGCCGGGACTCCCTACGAGCAGTACTTC.